The TCR beta chain described here comes from a study of T cells after yellow fever vaccination. This clonotype was seen repeatedly, ten times or more. TCRdb reprocessed the 5' RACE reads via MiXCR and lists one record per CDR3 protein. The table shows under 150,000 distinct CDR3 sequences, with about 7.7% occurring only once. Germline V gene data show CDR1 as SGHRS and CDR2 as YFSETQ. The CDR3 is made up of 16 amino acids. Unmatched junction bases numbered 4, after V lost 0 bases and J lost 2 bases. The specimen was CD4+ T cells sorted from PBMCs, collected 5 days after the yellow fever booster vaccination. The chain employs TRBV5-1 and TRBJ2-2; the match to TRBD2 covers 7 bases. This clonotype originated in a young man who received the YFV17D yellow fever vaccine. The CDR3 nucleotides read TGCGCCAGCAGCTTGGAGGAGCGGGGAAACACCGGGGAGCTGTTTTTT. This sequence encodes CASSLEERGNTGELFF.